Here is one T cell receptor beta chain with its context. The sample holds many counts of this clonotype. What antigen it recognizes has not been identified. Per-nucleotide qualities are absent, and no much larger clonotype sits a single base away. This specimen comes from a study of regulatory T cells in long-lasting Graves disease (TCRdb year 2021). Study-level background: Antithyroid drugs had been taken for less than 3 months by newly diagnosed Graves' disease patients. Peripheral blood TCR sequencing and RNA sequencing compared persistent Graves' disease patients with newly diagnosed Graves' disease patients. The study was conducted in China and was registered as a clinical trial. TCR sequencing covered roughly 13 persistent and approximately 20 newly diagnosed Graves' disease patients, 33 samples in total.

The method was multiplex PCR. Sequencing instrument: Illumina HiSeq 4000. iRepertoire HTBI primers and Arm-PCR amplification of CDR3 regions were used to construct TCR beta libraries. Before sequencing, the PCR products went through gel purification. In the paper's pipeline: Across samples, 55 to 80 TRBV and 13 to 15 TRBJ segments were identified and used for gene usage analysis of CDR3 amino acid clonotypes. COPE and FqMerger were used to merge filtered high-quality paired reads into contigs. BLAST was used to align contigs to the IMGT TRBV, TRBD and TRBJ reference genes, and CDR3 was defined following IMGT. Clonotypes above 0.1% frequency were classified as highly expanded clones. Repertoire diversity was measured by Shannon entropy, and V-J evenness by the Gini coefficient. A clonotype found in more than one individual was treated as public. TCRdb reprocessing: public reads trimmed at Q25 with fastp, clones called with MiXCR, in-frame beta chains kept. Rows are unified per CDR3 protein, each entry keeping the most common DNA and genes. The V and J calls come from TCRdb's annotation, not from the publication. This sample holds about 220,000 distinct CDR3 sequences; roughly 19% were observed only once. The ten most abundant clones make up about 11% of the sample.

V lost 6 bases and J lost 2 bases; the stretch between them is 10 bases long. The CDR3, from cysteine to phenylalanine, totals 14 residues. The read is trimmed to its CDR3 DNA, 42 bases read in frame from base 1. The germline V gene gives CDR1 as SNHLY and CDR2 as FYNNEI. Explained via the paper, the time point label denotes: newly diagnosed GD, antithyroid drugs for less than 3 months. For both TCR sequencing and RNA sequencing, RNA was extracted from PBMCs in TRIzol. Graves' disease was diagnosed according to American Thyroid Association guidelines. Recruitment of patients was carried out at an endocrinology department in Xi'an, China. Each patient gave about 8.1 milliliters of peripheral blood, collected in an EDTA anticoagulant tube. PBMCs were isolated by Ficoll Paque Plus density gradient separation without further T cell sorting. RNA quality was checked with an Agilent 2100 Bioanalyzer and agarose gel, and concentration with a NanoDrop 2000.

Overall study outcomes, separate from this receptor: Persistent patients shared more public clonotypes among themselves (around 2,500) than newly diagnosed patients did (roughly 910). TRBV28, TRBJ1-2 and TRBJ2-5 were preferentially used in persistent disease, while TRBV20-1 and TRBJ2-1 were favored in newly diagnosed disease. Compared with newly diagnosed patients, persistent Graves' disease patients had lower TCR Shannon entropy and fewer highly expanded clones, which suggests clonal expansion. Sequencing and analysis were limited to the TCR beta chain. Only peripheral blood was studied, because thyroid tissue, the primary lesion, was inaccessible. The small sample size was acknowledged by the authors as a limitation that may reduce accuracy.

These data are also associated with another study on T cells in Graves' hyperthyroidism and ophthalmopathy. From the second report: Graves' hyperthyroidism was defined as stable when no progression to ophthalmopathy occurred over 18 months of follow-up. Hyperthyroidism patients were newly diagnosed, with disease duration under 2 months, and aged 18 to 65 years. Exclusion was applied to patients with uncontrolled infections, other autoimmune diseases, pregnancy or lactation. Diagnoses relied on clinical symptoms, serum thyroxine and TRAb, thyroid ultrasound and orbital computed tomography. The TCR CDR3 was subjected to a first round of RT-PCR using the HTBI primer set and the Qiagen OneStep RT-PCR kit. Most expanded thyroid clonotypes (frequency above 0.001) were also detected in blood, a finding suggesting that blood repertoires may reflect thyroid immune responses. A 13 V-J signature model separated ophthalmopathy from stable hyperthyroidism, with just over 85% sensitivity and 81.08% specificity in cross-validation and 80%/75% in testing. During validation, the model predicted progression to ophthalmopathy a median of roughly six months ahead of onset, with 70.59% sensitivity and 72.22% specificity. A discovery cohort of approximately 100 patients, about 40 with Graves' ophthalmopathy and about 58 with stable Graves' hyperthyroidism, was used to find distinguishing TCR V-J signatures. Prospective prediction of ophthalmopathy was tested in an independent validation cohort consisting of 18 to 20 hyperthyroidism patients and more than 15 patients who later progressed to ophthalmopathy. The roughly 91 discovery patients were randomly split 7:3 into training and test sets. In addition, the study compared T-cell repertoires in thyroid tissue and in blood from over 5 Graves' hyperthyroidism patients. After blood sampling, hyperthyroidism patients were treated with methimazole at a starting dose of 30 mg daily, and ophthalmopathy patients were treated with high-dose intravenous methylprednisolone. A second multiplex PCR round built the libraries, followed by size selection and purification. Libraries were sequenced paired-end with 100 bp reads on an Illumina HiSeq2000. Raw data were processed with SOAPnuke, discarding reads with adapters, uncalled bases, mean Phred below 15, or no exact constant-primer or identifier match. COPE v1.2.5 was used to merge the high-quality paired reads, and each unique nucleotide sequence was defined as a clonotype. Clonotypes were aligned to IMGT TRBV, TRBD and TRBJ reference segments using MiTCR v1.1. Analysis was restricted to V-J combinations with a frequency above 0.0001, which covered about 99% of repertoires. A TCS score was defined as the ratio between F50 (clonal expansion) and ExV (chaos), using BLOSUM62-based TCRdist between CDR3 peptides within each V-J. Welch's t-statistics and random forest reduced around 510 V-J features to about 12, which were used in a naive Bayes classifier (R e1071). Sample size was not statistically predetermined, and blinding of investigators to group allocation was not performed. TCR Vbeta CDR3 sequencing of around 130 peripheral blood samples (over 40 ophthalmopathy, 75 to 80 hyperthyroidism and 17 progressor patients) is reported in the paper.

The V and J segments used are TRBV2 and TRBJ2-2; there is no confident call for the D gene. The sequencing here drew on peripheral blood mononuclear cells (PBMCs), taken at new diagnosis, from a patient treated with antithyroid drugs. This receptor was identified in a woman aged 25-40 years with Graves disease. Donor details come from another sample of the same person, matched by shared clones. The DNA reads as follows: TGTGCCAGCAGCTTGGATTACAACACCGGGGAGCTGTTTTTT. It codes for CASSLDYNTGELFF.